Listed here are 10 T cell receptor beta chains from one sample, sequenced in a study of blood T cell repertoires in COVID-19. The repertoire was sequenced with immunoSEQ multiplex PCR; TCRdb's copy has only in-frame clones and lacks some. This sample yields about 140,000 clones, of which over 60% are seen a single time; roughly 17% belongs to the top ten. Sequencing was done on a sample of peripheral blood. These receptors were collected from a man between 45 and 60 years old with acute or convalescent COVID-19.

This clone was seen only a few times. The chain is built from TRBV27 and TRBJ2-2; weak D call: TRBD1 (6 bases). CDR1 is MNHEY and CDR2 is SMNVEV in the germline V gene (reference sequence). The V gene lost 4 bases and the J gene lost 2 bases, with 11 bases spanning the gap. The CDR3 consists of 15 residues. CDR3 loop: CASSSGQFNTGELFF. CDR3 bases: TGTGCCAGCAGTTCAGGACAGTTTAACACCGGGGAGCTGTTTTTT.

This clone was observed a handful of times. V is TRBV2 and J is TRBJ1-1, with TRBD1 matching 10 bases. Germline V gene sequence: CDR1 SNHLY, CDR2 FYNNEI. The junction had 5 bases not matched to a gene; V was cut back by 5 bases and J by 14 bases. The CDR3 consists of 11 residues. The CDR3 is CASSTGTGAFF. CDR3 coding DNA: TGTGCCAGCAGTACCGGGACAGGGGCCTTCTTT.

This clone was recorded only once. This rearrangement joins TRBV5-4 to TRBJ1-1, with D maybe TRBD1 (6 bases). Germline loops: CDR1 SGHNT, CDR2 YYREEE (reference sequence). The CDR3 loop spans 15 amino acids. V was trimmed by 4 bases and J by 5 bases, leaving 18 bases between them. CDR3: CASSVNDRPGTEAFF. For the CDR3, the DNA is TGTGCCAGCAGCGTAAACGACAGGCCGGGAACTGAAGCTTTCTTT.

This clone was observed a few times. The CDR3 loop is CASSDSPGQSYQPQHF. CDR3 nucleotides: TGTGCCAGCAGCGATAGTCCGGGACAGAGTTATCAGCCCCAGCATTTT. V is TRBV7-8 and J is TRBJ1-5; 7 nucleotides line up with TRBD1. The V gene's germline CDR1 is SGHVS and CDR2 FQNEAQ. CDR3 size: 16 residues. Trimming removed 5 bases from V and 5 bases from J; junction bases left unmatched: 12.

The chain uses TRBV24-1 and TRBJ2-2; a weak D match, TRBD1 (6 bases). CDR1 is KGHDR, CDR2 SFDVKD, per germline. V was trimmed by 5 bases and J by 4 bases, leaving 13 bases between them. This CDR3 has 15 residues. The CDR3 loop is CATSAAGASTGELFF. CDR3 nucleotides: TGTGCCACCAGTGCGGCAGGGGCGTCCACCGGGGAGCTGTTTTTT.

This chain joins TRBV3-1 (or the pseudogene TRBV3-2) and TRBJ1-3; 8 bases agree with TRBD1. Losses at the gene ends were 2 bases for V and 0 bases for J; bases not matched to a gene: 9. Germline-derived CDR1 and CDR2 are LGHDT and YNNKEL (reference sequence). CDR3 length equals 18 residues. The chain's CDR3 is CASSQPTGVYSSGNTIYF. CDR3 in DNA: TGTGCCAGCAGCCAACCGACAGGGGTTTATTCCTCTGGAAACACCATATATTTT.

This chain connects TRBV12-3 or TRBV12-4 to TRBJ1-4; D gene uncertain. The CDR3 sequence is 13 residues long. V was cut by 5 bases and J by 8 bases, with 12 bases left in between. The CDR3 DNA follows: TGTGCCAGCAGTCACCCCCTGACAGAAAAACTGTTTTTT. It yields the protein CASSHPLTEKLFF.

The V call is TRBV6-1, the J call TRBJ1-1; D is unclear. The CDR3 runs to 12 residues. The V end lost 0 bases, the J end lost 8 bases, and 7 bases lay between the germline ends. CDR1 and CDR2 (germline): MNHNS, SASEGT. The DNA of the CDR3 is TGTGCCAGCAGTGAAGCTGGGCCCGAAGCTTTCTTT. This sequence encodes CASSEAGPEAFF.

The chain joins TRBV27 to TRBJ2-3; 8 nucleotides match TRBD1. This CDR3 region has 16 residues. Germline assignment: CDR1 MNHEY and CDR2 SMNVEV (reference sequence). Trimming cost V 4 bases and J 0 bases; bases outside gene matches: 6. The CDR3 coding sequence is TGTGCCAGCAGTTCGAACCGGGACAGGAGCACAGATACGCAGTATTTT. Its translation is CASSSNRDRSTDTQYF.

The chain carries TRBV11-2 and TRBJ2-5, with TRBD2 matching over 8 bases. The trim removed 7 bases at V and 2 bases at J, leaving 9 bases unmatched. Germline CDR1 and CDR2: SGHAT and FQNNGV. The CDR3 contains 15 residues. CDR3 in DNA: TGTGCCAGCAACACGGGAGGGCGGCTACAAGAGACCCAGTACTTC. This gives the protein CASNTGGRLQETQYF.